This is a list of T cell receptor beta chains from one sample in a study of shared clonotypes between healthy human individuals. The method was immunoSEQ multiplex PCR; TCRdb's version includes in-frame clones alone and lacks a portion of them. The table includes roughly 2.5 million clones, roughly nine tenths detected once. The sample taken for sequencing was naive CD4+ T cells sorted from blood. These receptor sequences come from a man aged 18 to 29 in good health. Each CDR3 is given with its conserved first and last residue. A D gene is named only where the DNA matches it firmly. Where a row states a size, it is once, few, many or the class of an expanded clone; other rows omit it.

d_call: .
j_call: TRBJ2-5
clone_size: .
v_call: TRBV5-4
cdr3_aa: CASSPRLALETQYF
cdr3_nt: TGTGCCAGCAGCCCCCGTCTAGCCCTTGAGACCCAGTACTTC

d_call: .
j_call: TRBJ2-7
clone_size: .
v_call: TRBV6-4
cdr3_aa: CASRATPTYEQYF
cdr3_nt: TGTGCCAGCAGAGCGACCCCTACCTACGAGCAGTACTTC

d_call: .
j_call: TRBJ1-2
clone_size: .
v_call: TRBV5-6
cdr3_aa: CASSLSLGQGANYGYTF
cdr3_nt: TGTGCCAGCAGCTTGAGCCTAGGGCAGGGCGCGAACTATGGCTACACCTTC

d_call: TRBD1
j_call: TRBJ1-4
clone_size: .
v_call: TRBV25-1
cdr3_aa: CASSEMGQGNEKLFF
cdr3_nt: TGTGCCAGCAGTGAGATGGGACAGGGTAATGAAAAACTGTTTTTT

d_call: .
j_call: TRBJ2-2
clone_size: .
v_call: TRBV6-5
cdr3_aa: CASSYSRATYTGELFF
cdr3_nt: TGTGCCAGCAGTTACTCGAGAGCGACTTACACCGGGGAGCTGTTTTTT

d_call: .
j_call: TRBJ2-2
clone_size: .
v_call: TRBV7-2
cdr3_aa: CASSWNSYTGELFF
cdr3_nt: TGTGCCAGCAGCTGGAACAGCTACACCGGGGAGCTGTTTTTT

d_call: TRBD1
j_call: TRBJ2-3
clone_size: once
v_call: TRBV4-1
cdr3_aa: CASTLDRGRPDTQYF
cdr3_nt: TGCGCCAGCACCTTGGACAGGGGAAGGCCAGATACGCAGTATTTT

d_call: TRBD2
j_call: TRBJ2-2
clone_size: .
v_call: TRBV27
cdr3_aa: CASSLSSGSPNGELFF
cdr3_nt: TGTGCCAGCAGTTTATCTAGCGGGAGCCCTAACGGGGAGCTGTTTTTT

d_call: .
j_call: TRBJ2-4
clone_size: .
v_call: TRBV19
cdr3_aa: CASSTRQLNIQYF
cdr3_nt: TGTGCCAGTAGTACCCGACAGCTTAACATTCAGTACTTC

d_call: .
j_call: TRBJ2-3
clone_size: .
v_call: TRBV30
cdr3_aa: CAWVEQRTQYF
cdr3_nt: TGTGCCTGGGTGGAACAGAGGACGCAGTATTTT

d_call: TRBD2
j_call: TRBJ2-7
clone_size: .
v_call: TRBV5-6
cdr3_aa: CASSLTHGTRPYEQYF
cdr3_nt: TGTGCCAGCAGCTTGACTCACGGGACTAGGCCCTACGAGCAGTACTTC

d_call: .
j_call: TRBJ1-3
clone_size: .
v_call: TRBV2
cdr3_aa: CASSIDARNTIYF
cdr3_nt: TGTGCCAGCAGCATCGACGCTCGGAACACCATATATTTT

d_call: .
j_call: TRBJ2-4
clone_size: .
v_call: TRBV11-2
cdr3_aa: CASSPSGSLAKNIQYF
cdr3_nt: TGTGCCAGCAGCCCCAGCGGCTCTCTCGCCAAAAACATTCAGTACTTC

d_call: .
j_call: TRBJ1-1
clone_size: .
v_call: TRBV19
cdr3_aa: CASSIVPGMNTEAFF
cdr3_nt: TGTGCCAGTAGTATAGTTCCGGGCATGAACACTGAAGCTTTCTTT

d_call: .
j_call: TRBJ2-1
clone_size: .
v_call: TRBV2
cdr3_aa: CASSTMYEQFF
cdr3_nt: TGTGCCAGCAGTACCATGTATGAGCAGTTCTTC

d_call: .
j_call: TRBJ2-1
clone_size: once
v_call: TRBV5-1
cdr3_aa: CASSSLDNEQFF
cdr3_nt: TGCGCCAGCAGCTCCCTCGACAATGAGCAGTTCTTC

d_call: .
j_call: TRBJ1-1
clone_size: .
v_call: TRBV6-4
cdr3_aa: CASSGGLDTEAFF
cdr3_nt: TGTGCCAGCAGCGGAGGCCTGGACACTGAAGCTTTCTTT

d_call: TRBD2
j_call: TRBJ2-3
clone_size: .
v_call: TRBV7-3
cdr3_aa: CASSLTRVSGGITDTQYF
cdr3_nt: TGTGCCAGCAGCTTAACAAGGGTTAGCGGGGGGATCACAGATACGCAGTATTTT

d_call: TRBD2
j_call: TRBJ2-7
clone_size: .
v_call: TRBV7-9
cdr3_aa: CASSATRPQGGTEQYF
cdr3_nt: TGTGCCAGCAGCGCGACTAGGCCGCAGGGAGGGACCGAGCAGTACTTC

d_call: .
j_call: TRBJ1-2
clone_size: .
v_call: TRBV4-3
cdr3_aa: CASSQEAGSYGYTF
cdr3_nt: TGCGCCAGCAGCCAAGAGGCAGGGAGCTATGGCTACACCTTC

d_call: .
j_call: TRBJ2-5
clone_size: .
v_call: TRBV28
cdr3_aa: CASSSARSRETQYF
cdr3_nt: TGTGCCAGCAGTAGTGCCCGGTCCAGGGAGACCCAGTACTTC

d_call: .
j_call: TRBJ1-6
clone_size: .
v_call: TRBV28
cdr3_aa: CASSQQAADSPLHF
cdr3_nt: TGTGCCAGCTCCCAACAGGCCGCCGATTCACCCCTCCACTTT

d_call: TRBD1
j_call: TRBJ2-3
clone_size: .
v_call: TRBV20-1
cdr3_aa: CSALDRDTQYF
cdr3_nt: TGCAGTGCCCTGGACAGGGATACGCAGTATTTT

d_call: TRBD1
j_call: TRBJ2-7
clone_size: .
v_call: TRBV9
cdr3_aa: CASSSQGGTGTYEQYF
cdr3_nt: TGTGCCAGCAGCTCACAGGGGGGGACAGGGACCTACGAGCAGTACTTC

d_call: TRBD1
j_call: TRBJ1-1
clone_size: .
v_call: TRBV18
cdr3_aa: CASSRGTGLNTEAFF
cdr3_nt: TGTGCCAGCTCACGGGGGACAGGACTGAACACTGAAGCTTTCTTT

d_call: TRBD2
j_call: TRBJ2-3
clone_size: .
v_call: TRBV5-8
cdr3_aa: CASRRRGSPDTQYF
cdr3_nt: TGTGCCAGCCGCCGGCGGGGGTCCCCAGATACGCAGTATTTT

d_call: .
j_call: TRBJ2-7
clone_size: .
v_call: TRBV14
cdr3_aa: CASSQAVFGAYEQYF
cdr3_nt: TGTGCCAGCAGCCAAGCGGTGTTTGGGGCCTACGAGCAGTACTTC

d_call: .
j_call: TRBJ2-2
clone_size: .
v_call: TRBV2
cdr3_aa: CASSEGAPGELFF
cdr3_nt: TGTGCCAGCAGTGAAGGGGCTCCTGGGGAGCTGTTTTTT

d_call: TRBD2
j_call: TRBJ2-1
clone_size: .
v_call: TRBV2
cdr3_aa: CASSASGGGNNEQFF
cdr3_nt: TGTGCCAGCAGCGCCTCCGGCGGGGGGAACAATGAGCAGTTCTTC

d_call: .
j_call: TRBJ2-5
clone_size: .
v_call: TRBV9
cdr3_aa: CASSVGSGETQYF
cdr3_nt: TGTGCCAGCAGCGTAGGCAGCGGCGAGACCCAGTACTTC

d_call: .
j_call: TRBJ2-5
clone_size: .
v_call: TRBV19
cdr3_aa: CASSIGWSGQETQYF
cdr3_nt: TGTGCCAGTAGCATCGGGTGGAGCGGCCAAGAGACCCAGTACTTC

d_call: .
j_call: TRBJ1-1
clone_size: .
v_call: TRBV19
cdr3_aa: CASSIGGNTEAFF
cdr3_nt: TGTGCCAGTAGTATAGGCGGGAACACTGAAGCTTTCTTT

d_call: .
j_call: TRBJ2-2
clone_size: .
v_call: TRBV7-2
cdr3_aa: CASSLGGRANTGELFF
cdr3_nt: TGTGCCAGCAGCTTAGGGGGGCGTGCGAACACCGGGGAGCTGTTTTTT

d_call: TRBD2
j_call: TRBJ2-7
clone_size: .
v_call: TRBV5-6
cdr3_aa: CASSFSGSSYEQYF
cdr3_nt: TGTGCCAGCAGCTTTAGCGGGAGCTCCTACGAGCAGTACTTC

d_call: .
j_call: TRBJ2-4
clone_size: .
v_call: TRBV7-9
cdr3_aa: CASSLDVVLTKNIQYF
cdr3_nt: TGTGCCAGCAGCTTAGATGTAGTACTAACCAAAAACATTCAGTACTTC

d_call: TRBD1
j_call: TRBJ1-3
clone_size: .
v_call: TRBV18
cdr3_aa: CASSPDNRGSGNTIYF
cdr3_nt: TGTGCCAGCTCACCAGACAACAGGGGTTCTGGAAACACCATATATTTT

d_call: TRBD1
j_call: TRBJ1-2
clone_size: .
v_call: TRBV4-1
cdr3_aa: CASAQPTGQEYGYTF
cdr3_nt: TGCGCCAGCGCTCAACCCACGGGACAGGAGTATGGCTACACCTTC

d_call: .
j_call: TRBJ2-2
clone_size: .
v_call: TRBV9
cdr3_aa: CASSPDGMNTGELFF
cdr3_nt: TGTGCCAGCAGCCCAGATGGGATGAACACCGGGGAGCTGTTTTTT

d_call: TRBD1
j_call: TRBJ1-2
clone_size: .
v_call: TRBV7-2
cdr3_aa: CASSTRGSSGYTF
cdr3_nt: TGTGCCAGCAGCACCAGGGGGTCTAGCGGCTACACCTTC

d_call: .
j_call: TRBJ1-2
clone_size: .
v_call: TRBV6-6
cdr3_aa: CASSKSLYGYTF
cdr3_nt: TGTGCCAGCAGTAAAAGCCTGTATGGCTACACCTTC

d_call: TRBD1
j_call: TRBJ1-5
clone_size: .
v_call: TRBV19
cdr3_aa: CASNGQGIQPQHF
cdr3_nt: TGTGCCAGTAACGGACAGGGGATTCAGCCCCAGCATTTT